The following is a T cell receptor (beta chain) sequence with its context. The CDR3 is 15 amino acids. CDR1 is SGHRS and CDR2 is YFSETQ in the germline V gene. Trimming shortened V by 5 bases and J by 0 bases, and 12 bases separated the two germline ends. The source of the sample is a study of control samples from healthy donors and cancer patients. The data were produced by immunoSEQ multiplex PCR, yet TCRdb's version contains in-frame clones alone and is incomplete. The sample has about 140,000 clones, roughly 89% seen once. The specimen was blood. The genes are TRBV5-1 and TRBJ1-3, with D possibly TRBD1 on 5 matching bases. The source is a young man in good health. CDR3 coding DNA: TGCGCCAGCAGAATAAACAGGAACTCTGGAAACACCATATATTTT. Amino acid sequence: CASRINRNSGNTIYF.